Sequencing of this T cell receptor (beta chain) was carried out in a study of T cell repertoires in cytomegalovirus infection. Study-wide background: From public TCR beta signatures came an indication of both CMV infection and matching HLA type. Study results and limitations: Cumulative public TCR beta family frequency identified CMV carriers with the relevant HLA. The ex vivo response was dominated by HLA-C-restricted CMV-specific TCR beta clonotypes.

This clonotype was seen ten or more times. What it binds is unknown. Each CDR3 protein is one row after TCRdb ran MiXCR on the reads. Of a few hundred thousand distinct CDR3 sequences in the sample, roughly a sixth were seen once. Germline CDR1 is ENHRY and CDR2 is SYGVKD. This CDR3 contains 18 residues. After removal of 3 bases from V and 4 bases from J, the junction contained 13 bases not matched to a gene. The chain employs TRBV10-3 and TRBJ2-1, with 9 bases identical to TRBD1. Sequences were obtained from PBMCs. The clonotype was recovered from a human donor in good health (CMV status not recorded). Some clones in this sample may be carry-over from other donors' samples. The CDR3 DNA sequence: TGTGCCATCAGTGACTCCCCGAACCGGGACAGGGCATACAATGAGCAGTTCTTC. Translating it yields CAISDSPNRDRAYNEQFF.